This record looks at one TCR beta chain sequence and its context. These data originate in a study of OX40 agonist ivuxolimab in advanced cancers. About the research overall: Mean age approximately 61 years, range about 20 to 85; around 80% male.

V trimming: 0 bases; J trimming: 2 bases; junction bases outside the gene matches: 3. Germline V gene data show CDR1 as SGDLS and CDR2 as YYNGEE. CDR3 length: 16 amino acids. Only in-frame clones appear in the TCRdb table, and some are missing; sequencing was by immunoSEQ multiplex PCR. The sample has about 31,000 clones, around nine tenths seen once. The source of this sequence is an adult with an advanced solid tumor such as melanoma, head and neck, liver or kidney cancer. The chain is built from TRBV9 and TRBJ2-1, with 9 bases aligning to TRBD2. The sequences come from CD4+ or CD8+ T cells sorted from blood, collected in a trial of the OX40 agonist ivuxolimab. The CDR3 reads CASSVVERGAYNEQFF. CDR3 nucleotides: TGTGCCAGCAGCGTAGTGGAGCGGGGGGCCTACAATGAGCAGTTCTTC.